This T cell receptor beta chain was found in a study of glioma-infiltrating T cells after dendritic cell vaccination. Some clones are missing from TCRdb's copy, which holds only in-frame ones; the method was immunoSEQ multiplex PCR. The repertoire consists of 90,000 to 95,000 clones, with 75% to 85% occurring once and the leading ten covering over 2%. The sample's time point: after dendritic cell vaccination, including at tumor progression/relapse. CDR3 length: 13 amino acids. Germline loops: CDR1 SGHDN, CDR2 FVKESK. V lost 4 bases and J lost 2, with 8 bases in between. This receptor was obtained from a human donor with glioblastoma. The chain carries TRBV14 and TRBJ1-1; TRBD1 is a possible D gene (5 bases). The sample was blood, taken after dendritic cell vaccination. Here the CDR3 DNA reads TGTGCCAGCAGCCCGGGACTTAACACTGAAGCTTTCTTT. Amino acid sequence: CASSPGLNTEAFF.